Listed here are 4 T cell receptor beta chains from one sample, sequenced in a study of shared clonotypes between healthy human individuals. Some clones are missing from TCRdb's copy, which holds only in-frame ones; the method was immunoSEQ multiplex PCR. The sample has 550,000 to 750,000 clones, 92% seen once; the top ten hold approximately 22%. CD45RO-negative, CCR7-selected cells formed the naive CD8 fraction, which excluded terminally differentiated effector memory CD45RA+ cells. The specimen sequenced was naive CD8+ T cells sorted from blood. The receptors shown here come from a man aged 25 to 40 in good health.

The chain couples TRBV28 to TRBJ2-5; D is undetermined. Germline assignment: CDR1 MDHEN and CDR2 SYDVKM. CDR3 length: 15 residues. The V end lost 5 bases, the J end lost 5 bases, and 18 bases lay between the germline ends. The CDR3 nucleotides read TGTGCCAGCAGTGCACCGTCCGAGATCGGGGAGACCCAGTACTTC. As protein: CASSAPSEIGETQYF. The full variable domain, rest sourced from reference TRBV28 and TRBJ2-5, is DVKVTQSSRYLVKRTGEKVFLECVQDMDHENMFWYRQDPGLGLRLIYFSYDVKMKEKGDIPEGYSVSREKKERFSLILESASTNQTSMYLCASSAPSEIGETQYFGPGTRLLVL.

The chain joins TRBV7-9 to TRBJ1-2; D is ambiguous. Germline V CDR1 and CDR2: SEHNR, FQNEAQ (reference sequence). CDR3 length: 16 amino acids. Trimming pared 1 base from V and 4 bases from J, leaving 16 bases between. CDR3 bases: TGTGCCAGCAGCTTAGACTCGGGATCCCGGACCTATGGCTACACCTTC. It codes for CASSLDSGSRTYGYTF.

As regards this clone: At the DNA level, this CDR3 is encoded by other sequences in the same sample as well. V is TRBV27 and J is TRBJ1-5; no clear D gene. The CDR3 extends over 14 amino acids. Trimming cost V 2 bases and J 0 bases, with 5 bases left between them. Germline values: CDR1 MNHEY, CDR2 SMNVEV (reference sequence). The CDR3 sequence: CASSLTVSNQPQHF. CDR3 sequence (DNA): TGTGCCAGCAGTTTAACAGTTAGCAATCAGCCCCAGCATTTT.

The chain links TRBV5-4 to TRBJ1-4; no reliable D call. V gave up 4 bases and J gave up 8 bases, with 18 bases separating them. The CDR3 covers 15 residues. CDR1 is SGHNT and CDR2 is YYREEE in the germline V gene (reference sequence). The CDR3 spells CASSPEGLVGEKLFF. The CDR3 nucleotides are TGTGCCAGCAGCCCGGAGGGCCTAGTCGGGGAAAAACTGTTTTTT.